The clone carrying this T cell receptor (beta chain) was detected a few times. The sample comes from a study of cytomegalovirus exposure and HLA in healthy donors. The primer mix had 60 Vbeta and 13 Jbeta primers. The protocol was immunoSEQ multiplex PCR, while the TCRdb copy is restricted to in-frame clones and leaves out a portion. This table holds under 200,000 clones, 75% found once. The CDR3 is 15 residues long. The specimen sequenced was PBMCs. The genes are TRBV21-1 and TRBJ2-5; TRBD2, the table's D call, was not compared with the DNA. TRBV21-1 is given as a pseudogene. The sequence came from a man between 18 and 35 years old in good health and CMV-seronegative. CDR3 loop: CASSKGTSGQETQYF. CDR3 sequence (DNA): TGTGCCAGCAGCAAGGGGACTAGCGGCCAAGAGACCCAGTACTTC.